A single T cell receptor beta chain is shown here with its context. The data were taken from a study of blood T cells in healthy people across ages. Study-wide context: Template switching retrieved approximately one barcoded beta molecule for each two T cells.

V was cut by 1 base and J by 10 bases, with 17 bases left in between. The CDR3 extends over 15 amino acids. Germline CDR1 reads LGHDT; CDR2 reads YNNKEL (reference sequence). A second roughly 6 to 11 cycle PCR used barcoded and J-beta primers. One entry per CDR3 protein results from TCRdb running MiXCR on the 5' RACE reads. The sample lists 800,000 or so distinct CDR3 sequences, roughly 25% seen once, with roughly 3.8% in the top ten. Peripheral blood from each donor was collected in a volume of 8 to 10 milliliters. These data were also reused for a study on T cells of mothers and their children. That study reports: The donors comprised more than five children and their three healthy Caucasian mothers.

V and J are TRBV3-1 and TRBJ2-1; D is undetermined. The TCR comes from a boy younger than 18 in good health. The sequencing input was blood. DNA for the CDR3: TGTGCCAGCAGCCAAGGACCAAGTCGTGCCGGCGAGCAGTTCTTC. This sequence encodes CASSQGPSRAGEQFF.